The 25 T cell receptor beta chains in this list originate from one sample, sequenced in a study of cytomegalovirus exposure and HLA in healthy donors. 13 Jbeta primers and 60 Vbeta primers were used for the PCR. Method: immunoSEQ multiplex PCR; TCRdb's copy keeps in-frame clones and lacks some. The table lists fewer than 200,000 clones, 10% to 15% of them singletons. The sequencing sample was made of PBMCs. The receptors shown here come from a man in his fifties or sixties in good health and CMV-seropositive.

This clone was observed a few times. The gene calls are TRBV30 and TRBJ1-1; TRBD1 matches 12 bases. This CDR3 is built from 15 residues. J lost 4 bases, V lost 8 bases, and 11 bases had no gene match. Germline CDR1 reads GTSNPN; CDR2 reads SVGIG (reference sequence). CDR3 nucleotides: TGTGCCGGGGACAGGGGGCGCGTCGGGGTCACTGAAGCTTTCTTT. It yields the protein CAGDRGRVGVTEAFF.

This sequence joins TRBV18 and TRBJ1-4, with unresolved D. V was clipped by 5 bases and J by 4 bases, with 11 bases between them. In germline, CDR1 is KGHSH, CDR2 LQKENI. This CDR3 is built from 14 residues. The CDR3 sequence: CASSAASFNEKLFF. The CDR3 DNA is TGTGCCAGCTCAGCGGCCAGTTTTAATGAAAAACTGTTTTTT.

This clone was recorded a few times. The genes are TRBV6-5 and TRBJ2-2, with unresolved D. Germline CDR1 is MNHEY and CDR2 is SVGAGI. This CDR3 contains 13 residues. V was pared by 2 bases and J by 4 bases, with 5 bases between. Written as DNA, the CDR3 is TGTGCCAGCAGTTACCGCAGCACCGGGGAGCTGTTTTTT. Protein product: CASSYRSTGELFF.

This chain uses TRBV5-1 with TRBJ1-6; D gene unclear. Germline V gene lookup returns CDR1 SGHRS and CDR2 YFSETQ. This CDR3 comprises 16 residues. The V end lost 0 bases, the J end lost 4 bases, and 11 bases lay between the germline ends. Here the CDR3 reads CASSLGGSLYNSPLHF. In nucleotides, the CDR3 is TGCGCCAGCAGCTTGGGCGGTTCCCTATATAATTCACCCCTCCACTTT.

The chain has TRBV19 and TRBJ1-5; maybe TRBD1 (6 bases). The V and J ends lost 10 bases and 2 bases respectively, with 21 bases between them. Germline V gene data show CDR1 as LNHDA and CDR2 as SQIVND (reference sequence). The CDR3 sequence is 16 residues long. The CDR3 here is CATLGRGEVGNQPQHF. The CDR3 region has the DNA TGTGCCACCCTGGGCAGGGGCGAGGTAGGCAATCAGCCCCAGCATTTT.

There are many counts of this clone. The chain has TRBV4-3 and TRBJ1-2; the match to TRBD1 covers 7 bases. CDR1 is LGHNA and CDR2 is YSLEER in the germline V gene. The CDR3 contains 14 residues. V was clipped by 2 bases and J by 8 bases; unmatched bases: 8. The CDR3 nucleotides read TGCGCCAGCAGCCAAAATGGACAGGATGGAGGCTACACCTTC. It is translated as CASSQNGQDGGYTF.

A word on this clone: Sequence at one end of the junction differs from germline and may be a read error. J is TRBJ1-3 and V is TRBV5-6; D is perhaps TRBD1 (6 bases). From germline, CDR1 is SGHDT and CDR2 YYEEEE. The CDR3 loop spans 17 amino acids. CDR3 protein: CASSSRQEPFTGNTMYF. CDR3 nucleotides: TGTGCCAGCAGCTCGCGACAGGAACCCTTCACTGGAAACACCATGTATTTT.

CDR3 in amino acids: CASSSSDTSNSPLHF. DNA for the CDR3: TGTGCCAGCAGCTCCTCGGATACTAGTAATTCACCCCTCCACTTT. V gene TRBV7-9 combines with J gene TRBJ1-6, with D uncertain. The CDR3 contains 15 residues. V shed 4 bases and J shed 6 bases, with 13 bases lying between them. The germline CDR1 and CDR2 sequences are SEHNR and FQNEAQ (reference sequence).

V and J are TRBV4-3 and TRBJ2-2; D not resolved. CDR1 and CDR2 from the germline V gene are LGHNA and YSLEER. The CDR3 runs 13 residues. V was pared by 2 bases and J by 2 bases, with 3 bases between. CDR3 in DNA: TGCGCCAGCAGCCAATTAAACACCGGGGAGCTGTTTTTT. Translated: CASSQLNTGELFF.

The chain employs TRBV11-1 and TRBJ2-3; a weak D match, TRBD1 (5 bases). Trimming left V 4 bases short and J 0 bases short, with 14 bases between. Germline assignment: CDR1 SGHAT and CDR2 FQDESV (reference sequence). This CDR3 region has 16 residues. CDR3 residues: CASSSGPSSSTDTQYF. The CDR3 nucleotides read TGTGCCAGCAGCTCAGGGCCTTCTTCTAGCACAGATACGCAGTATTTT.

V is TRBV29-1 and J is TRBJ2-1, with TRBD1 identical over 9 bases. Germline V gives CDR1 SQVTM, CDR2 ANQGSEA. After removal of 6 bases from V and 9 bases from J, the junction contained 6 bases not matched to a gene. The CDR3 is 12 residues long. The CDR3 protein is CSVGDRVGEQFF. DNA for the CDR3: TGCAGCGTCGGGGACAGGGTAGGTGAGCAGTTCTTC.

In this sample, this clone turned up a few times. This chain's CDR3 is CASSLLGEQYF. For the CDR3, the DNA is TGTGCCAGCAGTCTCCTCGGCGAGCAGTACTTC. The chain joins TRBV6-1 to TRBJ2-7; D is uncertain. Trimming pared 5 bases from V and 6 bases from J, leaving 8 bases between. The CDR3 has 11 residues. Germline CDR1 reads MNHNS; CDR2 reads SASEGT.

This clone appeared a few times. This chain links TRBV9 with TRBJ2-1, with 10 bases aligning to TRBD1. Germline-derived CDR1 and CDR2 are SGDLS and YYNGEE. V lost 1 base and J lost 7; bases outside the gene matches: 5. This CDR3 has 15 residues. In DNA form, the CDR3 reads TGTGCCAGCAGCGTACCGGGACAGGGGTTAAATGAGCAGTTCTTC. This encodes CASSVPGQGLNEQFF.

This clone was detected only a few times. Here the CDR3 reads CASSLRLNYGYTF. CDR3 DNA: TGTGCCAGCAGCTTGCGACTTAACTATGGCTACACCTTC. The rearrangement joins TRBV7-8 to TRBJ1-2, with no clear D. The CDR3 has 13 amino acids. CDR1 is SGHVS, CDR2 FQNEAQ, per germline. V lost 3 bases, J lost 1 base, and 6 bases lay in between.

This clone was recorded a few times. This rearrangement joins TRBV5-1 to TRBJ2-3; a weak D match, TRBD2 (5 bases). The CDR3 length is 14 residues. Germline V gives CDR1 SGHRS, CDR2 YFSETQ. Trimming cost V 0 bases and J 6 bases, with 11 bases left between them. Here the CDR3 reads CASSLDSTGDTQYF. Here the CDR3 DNA reads TGCGCCAGCAGCTTGGACAGCACGGGGGATACGCAGTATTTT.

This clone was recorded a few times. This sequence joins TRBV7-3 and TRBJ1-1, with 7 bases lining up with TRBD1. The germline CDR1 and CDR2 sequences are SGHTA and FQGTGA. The CDR3 extends over 15 amino acids. After removal of 3 bases from V and 1 base from J, the junction contained 5 bases not matched to a gene. Here the CDR3 reads CASSLTGTANTEAFF. CDR3 DNA: TGTGCCAGCAGCTTGACAGGGACGGCGAACACTGAAGCTTTCTTT.

This clone was detected a few times. V and J are TRBV2 and TRBJ1-5; TRBD1 is a possible D gene (6 bases). Germline V gene data show CDR1 as SNHLY and CDR2 as FYNNEI. The CDR3 sequence is 14 residues long. V lost 2 bases, J lost 8 bases, and 13 bases lay in between. The CDR3 DNA reads TGTGCCAGCAGTGAAAATCAGGGGCTGGAGCCCCAGCATTTT. Protein sequence: CASSENQGLEPQHF.

The chain is built from TRBV11-3 and TRBJ2-5, with D tentatively TRBD2 (5 bases). The CDR3 covers 13 residues. CDR1 and CDR2 from the germline V gene are SGHNT and YENEEA. The V end lost 0 bases, the J end lost 5 bases, and 7 bases lay between the germline ends. Written as DNA, the CDR3 is TGTGCCAGCAGCTTAGAGGGCGGGGAGACCCAGTACTTC. Protein product: CASSLEGGETQYF.

This chain uses TRBV4-2 with TRBJ1-4; D might be TRBD1 (6 bases). The CDR3 is 15 amino acids. V lost 0 bases and J lost 8, with 13 bases in between. Germline CDR1 and CDR2: LGHNA and YNFKEQ. CDR3 bases: TGTGCCAGCAGCCAAGATCGGCAGGGGAGCGAAAAACTGTTTTTT. Translating gives CASSQDRQGSEKLFF.

There are a few counts of this clone. The chain's CDR3 is CASSQLTGASPKTQYF. The CDR3 coding sequence is TGTGCCAGCAGCCAACTGACAGGGGCCTCTCCAAAGACCCAGTACTTC. The chain recombines TRBV14 with TRBJ2-5; 8 bases fit TRBD1. Germline V gene data show CDR1 as SGHDN and CDR2 as FVKESK. The V and J ends lost 2 bases and 6 bases, in that order; junction bases with no gene match: 11. The length of the CDR3 is 16 residues.

The gene calls are TRBV10-3 and TRBJ1-3; D not resolved. Germline values: CDR1 ENHRY, CDR2 SYGVKD. The CDR3 consists of 12 residues. Trimming removed 2 bases at V and 8 bases at J, with 7 bases between. This CDR3 is CAISERRDTIYF. CDR3 nucleotide sequence: TGTGCCATCAGTGAGAGGAGGGACACCATATATTTT.

The rearrangement uses TRBV25-1 and TRBJ2-3; D may be TRBD1 (5 bases). The V end lost 4 bases, the J end lost 6 bases, and 14 bases lay between the germline ends. The CDR3 loop spans 14 amino acids. Germline V gives CDR1 MGHDK, CDR2 SYGVNS. This CDR3 is CASSGPQAGDTQYF. Here the CDR3 DNA reads TGTGCCAGCAGTGGGCCTCAAGCAGGGGATACGCAGTATTTT.

This clone came up a few times. This sequence joins TRBV7-6 and TRBJ2-2, with a possible D match to TRBD2 (5 bases). Germline CDR1 is SGHVS and CDR2 is FNYEAQ. The CDR3 covers 13 residues. V lost 5 bases and J 7 bases, leaving 11 bases between the germline ends. This CDR3 is CASSRELYGELFF. The CDR3 DNA reads as TGTGCCAGCAGCCGGGAACTATACGGGGAGCTGTTTTTT.

This clone has just a few counts. The DNA of the CDR3 is TGTGCCACCAGCCCGGGACTAGCGGGCGGGGAGCAGTACGTC. Its translation is CATSPGLAGGEQYV. The V gene is TRBV15, the J gene TRBJ2-7, with 12 bases matching TRBD2. The ends lost 5 bases at V and 7 bases at J; junction bases unmatched: 6. Germline V CDR1 and CDR2: LNHNV, YYDKDF (reference sequence). The CDR3 is 14 amino acids.

A few counts support this clone. The V and J genes are TRBV21-1 and TRBJ1-1. TRBV21-1 is noted as a pseudogene. The CDR3 extends over 16 amino acids. The CDR3 DNA follows: TGTGCCAGCATTACTTCAAAAGTTCCCGGGGACACTGAAGCTTTCTTT. It yields the protein CASITSKVPGDTEAFF.